Shown below are 20 T cell receptor beta chains from a single sample sequenced in a study of CD8+CD57+ T cells in acquired aplastic anemia. Genomic DNA, the template, was used for profiling of the TCR beta VDJ and CDR3. TCRdb fed the reads into MiXCR, producing one record per CDR3 protein. The sample carries about 220,000 distinct CDR3 sequences, around 32% recorded once. Sequencing was done on a sample of sorted CD4+, CD8+, or CD8+CD57+ T cells (not recorded which) from PBMCs. All receptors come from a human donor in good health, serving as a control.

This chain links TRBV18 with TRBJ2-7, with TRBD1 as a possible D gene (6 bases). The V gene lost 6 bases and the J gene lost 4 bases, with 13 bases spanning the gap. Per the germline V gene, CDR1 is KGHSH and CDR2 is LQKENI. This CDR3 has 13 amino acids. CDR3 sequence (DNA): TGTGCCAGCTCTTTAGGACAGCTATACGAGCAGTACTTC. This gives the protein CASSLGQLYEQYF.

The CDR3 DNA is TGTGCCAGCAGCTTAGCCAGGGCCGAGCAGTACTTC. Encoded protein: CASSLARAEQYF. The rearrangement uses TRBV7-2 and TRBJ2-7, with D tentatively TRBD1 (5 bases). This CDR3 region has 12 residues. V lost 0 bases and J 6 bases, leaving 6 bases between the germline ends. Germline V gene sequence: CDR1 SGHTA, CDR2 FQGNSA.

As regards this clonotype: This may be a read error, as it is one base from a much larger clone. The chain recombines TRBV9 with TRBJ2-3; possibly TRBD2 for D (5 bases). From germline, CDR1 is SGDLS and CDR2 YYNGEE. The CDR3 runs 15 residues. The CDR3 loop reads CASGVVSGTTDTQYF. CDR3 coding DNA: TGTGCCAGCGGCGTAGTGAGCGGAACCACAGATACGCAGTATTTT.

The V and J genes are TRBV5-1 and TRBJ1-1; 7 nucleotides line up with TRBD1. The CDR3 totals 17 residues. The germline V gene has CDR1 SGHRS and CDR2 YFSETQ. V dropped 0 bases and J dropped 4; count of bases not matched to a gene: 12. CDR3 amino acids: CASSLGTGAFGSTEAFF. CDR3 DNA: TGCGCCAGCAGCTTGGGGACAGGAGCGTTTGGTAGCACTGAAGCTTTCTTT.

To note about this clonotype: At one end the junction does not follow the germline gene, possibly because of a read error. The chain employs TRBV20-1 and TRBJ2-3, with 9 bases fitting TRBD2. The CDR3 runs 15 residues. CDR1 and CDR2 (germline): DFQATT, SNEGSKA (reference sequence). This CDR3 is CSAHGGGAISDAQYF. The CDR3 nucleotides read TGCAGTGCCCACGGCGGGGGGGCCATTTCAGATGCGCAGTATTTT.

This clonotype came up many times. J is TRBJ1-6 and V is TRBV3-1; TRBD1 agrees at 7 bases. The germline gives CDR1 LGHDT, CDR2 YNNKEL (reference sequence). The CDR3 extends over 13 amino acids. The junction had 0 bases not matched to a gene; V was cut back by 5 bases and J by 5 bases. For the CDR3, the DNA is TGTGCCAGCAGCGGGACAGATAATTCACCCCTCCACTTT. Its protein is CASSGTDNSPLHF.

This sequence joins TRBV7-3 and TRBJ2-7; perhaps D is TRBD1 or TRBD2 (5 bases each). The CDR3 sequence is 15 residues long. Trimming took off 5 bases at V and 0 bases at J, with 14 bases between the two ends. Germline CDR1 SGHTA, CDR2 FQGTGA. The CDR3 here is CASSRGTESSYEQYF. The CDR3 DNA follows: TGTGCCAGCAGCCGGGGCACGGAGAGCTCCTACGAGCAGTACTTC.

This clonotype was counted ten times or more. This chain connects TRBV3-1 to TRBJ2-7, with D unclear. The CDR3 is 12 residues long. Trimming removed 0 bases at V and 3 bases at J, with 3 bases between. The germline gives CDR1 LGHDT, CDR2 YNNKEL (reference sequence). The CDR3 sequence is CASSQEDYEQYF. The CDR3 nucleotides are TGTGCCAGCAGCCAAGAGGACTACGAGCAGTACTTC.

This clonotype was picked up a small number of times. This chain links TRBV4-1 with TRBJ2-7; tentative D call: TRBD2 (7 bases). The germline CDR1 and CDR2 sequences are MGHRA and YSYEKL. Between the trimmed V and J ends, which lost 3 bases and 7 bases, there was a span of 22 bases. This CDR3 region has 16 residues. For the CDR3, the DNA is TGCGCCAGCAGCCACCCGTGGGGGGGCATAAGTGAGGAGCAGTACTTC. Residues: CASSHPWGGISEEQYF.

This clonotype came up many times. The gene calls are TRBV7-2 and TRBJ2-1, with TRBD2 matching over 9 bases. V shed 5 bases, J shed 8 bases, and the junction held 10 bases outside the gene matches. The V gene's germline CDR1 is SGHTA and CDR2 FQGNSA. This CDR3 comprises 15 residues. The CDR3 loop is CASSRGAGGGDEQFF. Here the CDR3 DNA reads TGTGCCAGCAGCCGAGGAGCGGGGGGCGGGGATGAGCAGTTCTTC.

This clonotype was counted only a few times. The rearrangement joins TRBV3-1 to TRBJ2-7, with D possibly TRBD1 on 6 matching bases. The CDR3 totals 14 residues. Trimming cost V 3 bases and J 2 bases, with 11 bases left between them. Germline V gene sequence: CDR1 LGHDT, CDR2 YNNKEL (reference sequence). The CDR3 protein is CASSHAGTTYEQYF. The CDR3 DNA reads TGTGCCAGCAGCCATGCCGGGACAACCTACGAGCAGTACTTC.

V usage is TRBV20-1 and J usage is TRBJ1-4; 9 positions match TRBD1. With 6 bases clipped from V and 5 bases from J, the junction kept 7 bases outside the gene matches. CDR1 and CDR2 (germline): DFQATT, SNEGSKA (reference sequence). This CDR3 contains 14 residues. CDR3 bases: TGCAGTGCACCAGGGACAGGGCCGAATGAAAAACTGTTTTTT. It yields the protein CSAPGTGPNEKLFF.

This clonotype has just a few counts. The chain links TRBV2 to TRBJ2-7, with D uncertain. Trimming removed 5 bases at V and 1 base at J, with 12 bases between. Per germline, CDR1 SNHLY and CDR2 FYNNEI. This CDR3 comprises 14 residues. DNA of the CDR3: TGTGCCAGCAGTAACCAGTACCCGTCCTACGAGCAGTACTTC. Its translation is CASSNQYPSYEQYF.

J is TRBJ1-6 and V is TRBV9; 7 bases match TRBD1. The CDR3 runs to 14 residues. V lost 0 bases to trimming and J lost 7 bases; unmatched junction nucleotides: 1. Germline values: CDR1 SGDLS, CDR2 YYNGEE. In DNA, the CDR3 is TGTGCCAGCAGCGTAGACAGGGGCAATTCACCCCTCCACTTT. As protein: CASSVDRGNSPLHF.

This clonotype was picked up many times. The chain recombines TRBV24-1 with TRBJ1-5; TRBD1 agrees at 8 bases. Losses at the gene ends were 8 bases for V and 6 bases for J; bases not matched to a gene: 14. The CDR3 has 16 residues. Per the germline V gene, CDR1 is KGHDR and CDR2 is SFDVKD. CDR3 bases: TGTGCCACCATCGAACCGAGGACAGGGAGGATTCAGCCCCAGCATTTT. Translation gives CATIEPRTGRIQPQHF.

This clonotype was observed at least ten times. The genes are TRBV4-1 and TRBJ1-1; D remains ambiguous. Germline V gene data show CDR1 as MGHRA and CDR2 as YSYEKL. The CDR3 consists of 14 residues. V lost 7 bases and J lost 3, with 15 bases in between. The CDR3 sequence: CASMPVGSHTEAFF. The DNA for the CDR3 is TGCGCCAGCATGCCCGTGGGGTCCCACACTGAAGCTTTCTTT.

This clonotype was observed many times. This chain connects TRBV19 to TRBJ1-2, with unresolved D. V was cut by 6 bases and J by 6 bases, with 26 bases left in between. The CDR3 runs to 17 residues. Germline values: CDR1 LNHDA, CDR2 SQIVND (reference sequence). In DNA, the CDR3 is TGTGCCAGTAGGGTACACTCCGAGCAGACACGGAATAATGGCTACACCTTC. Protein product: CASRVHSEQTRNNGYTF.

This clonotype was recorded many times. The chain joins TRBV5-5 to TRBJ1-4; 7 positions match TRBD1. The junction had 9 bases not matched to a gene; V was cut back by 4 bases and J by 3 bases. Germline V gene sequence: CDR1 SGHKS, CDR2 YYEKEE (reference sequence). CDR3 length: 16 residues. The CDR3 region is CASSLRQGFANEKLFF. The CDR3, as DNA: TGTGCCAGCAGCCTGCGACAGGGCTTCGCTAATGAAAAACTGTTTTTT. The entire variable domain, with the rest obtained from reference TRBV5-5 and TRBJ1-4, is as follows: DAGVTQSPTHLIKTRGQQVTLRCSPISGHKSVSWYQQVLGQGPQFIFQYYEKEERGRGNFPDRFSARQFPNYSSELNVNALLLGDSALYLCASSLRQGFANEKLFFGSGTQLSVL.

As regards this clonotype: Its ends do not fully match the called genes, so a read error is possible. V usage is TRBV7-6 and J usage is TRBJ2-5; perhaps TRBD2 as D (5 bases). CDR3 size: 15 residues. The germline V gene has CDR1 SGHVS and CDR2 FNYEAQ. For the CDR3, the DNA is TGTGCTAGCAGCTTAGCACCGACGGGGATGGAGACCCAGTACTTC. As protein: CASSLAPTGMETQYF.

This clonotype was counted a single time. At one boundary the junction diverges from the germline segment, which might be a read error. The chain combines TRBV20-1 with TRBJ1-1; 7 bases agree with TRBD1. This CDR3 comprises 14 residues. The V gene's germline CDR1 is DFQATT and CDR2 SNEGSKA (reference sequence). Here the CDR3 DNA reads TGCAGTGCTAGGGACCCCGGACAGGCGCCGAGTGCTTCCTTT. It specifies CSARDPGQAPSASF.